This T cell receptor (beta chain) comes out of a study of vaccination effects on CD4 cells after COVID-19. Viral peptide pool expansion of antigen-specific CD4+ T cells preceded sequencing in the ViraFEST assay. Subsequent to a culture period of under 11 days, CD4+ T cells were isolated. Of the BNT162b2 and mRNA-1273 vaccines, participants received two doses of one or the other. Overall study results and limits: Infection- and vaccine-induced clones contracted markedly late after vaccination.

The data were produced by immunoSEQ multiplex PCR, yet TCRdb's version contains in-frame clones alone and is incomplete. The profile shows about 22,000 clones, about 70% of them singletons. Worth noting for this clone: Its specificity is not known.

V shed 0 bases and J 6 bases; nucleotides not matched to a gene: 9. Germline V gene sequence: CDR1 SGHRS, CDR2 YFSETQ. CDR3 length equals 17 residues. V and J are TRBV5-1 and TRBJ2-3; 11 bases fit TRBD2. Sequencing was performed on CD4+ T cells from PBMCs cultured with SARS-CoV-2 spike peptides, taken after COVID-19 vaccination. The clonotype was recovered from a human donor who received a COVID-19 vaccine. The CDR3 spells CASSLAGSGGAPDTQYF. The CDR3 DNA reads TGCGCCAGCAGCTTGGCTGGTAGCGGGGGGGCCCCCGATACGCAGTATTTT.